The following is a TCR beta chain sequence with its context. Its antigen remains unidentified. Amplification of TCR beta CDR3 regions used RNA as the template. First-round RT-PCR with HTBI primers amplified the TCR CDR3 region. Via MiXCR, TCRdb re-called the multiplex PCR reads, giving one row per CDR3 protein. The sample holds more than 500,000 distinct CDR3 sequences, about half seen once. The germline V gene encodes CDR1 SGHTA and CDR2 FQGNSA. Deletions cut 11 bases from V and 5 bases from J, with 19 bases between. The CDR3 covers 14 residues. This specimen belongs to a study of T cells in Graves' hyperthyroidism and ophthalmopathy. General study points: Among clonotypes expanded in thyroid above 0.001, most were also found in blood. From stable hyperthyroidism, ophthalmopathy was separated by a 13 V-J model.

Every diagnosis used clinical symptoms, serum thyroxine and TRAb, thyroid ultrasound and orbital computed tomography. The sequence derives from an adult woman with Graves' disease, either hyperthyroidism or ophthalmopathy (not recorded which). The rearrangement joins TRBV7-2 to TRBJ1-3; D might be TRBD1 (5 bases). Material for sequencing was peripheral blood or thyroid tissue (not recorded which). CDR3 protein: CACGGGQGRNTIYF. The CDR3 DNA follows: TGTGCCTGCGGGGGAGGGCAGGGTAGAAACACCATATATTTT.